This is a list of T cell receptor beta chains from one sample in a study of blood T cells in healthy people across ages. MiXCR, applied by TCRdb to the 5' RACE reads, yields one record per CDR3 protein. The table shows about 780,000 distinct CDR3 sequences, with around 68% occurring only once. The material sequenced was blood. These receptors came from a man aged 30 to 39 in good health. Each CDR3 is given with its conserved first and last residue. The order of the fields is J gene, V gene, D gene, clone size, CDR3 DNA, CDR3 protein. D genes are given only for firm matches. Rows give clone size only sometimes, using once, few, many, or a class for an expanded clone.

>TRBJ1-6|TRBV11-1|TRBD1|-
TGTGCCAGCAGCCTGGGACAGGGAAGTGATTCACCCCTCCACTTT
CASSLGQGSDSPLHF
>TRBJ1-1|TRBV29-1|-|-
TGCAGCGTTACAATGAACACTGAAGCTTTCTTT
CSVTMNTEAFF
>TRBJ2-1|TRBV27|-|-
TGTGCCAGCAGTTTAAATCTTCGGAGCGAGCAGTTCTTC
CASSLNLRSEQFF
>TRBJ1-6|TRBV25-1|-|few
TGTGCCAGCAGCACTGGGGGGGGCGACTATAATTCACCCCTCCACTTT
CASSTGGGDYNSPLHF
>TRBJ2-3|TRBV24-1|-|-
TGTGCCACCAGTGGGAGGGAAGGGAGCACAGATACGCAGTATTTT
CATSGREGSTDTQYF
>TRBJ1-4|TRBV4-1|-|-
TGCGCCAGCAGCCACCCCTTACGCAATGAAAAACTGTTTTTT
CASSHPLRNEKLFF
>TRBJ1-1|TRBV3-1|TRBD1|-
TGTGTCAGCAGCCGACAGGGGGCGACTGAAGCTTTCTTT
CVSSRQGATEAFF
>TRBJ1-2|TRBV5-1|-|-
TGCGTCAGCAGCTTTGGGCAGTTCGATGGCTACACCTTC
CVSSFGQFDGYTF
>TRBJ2-5|TRBV6-5|-|-
TGTGCCAGCAGTTACTCATATGGGTTCGAGACCCAGTACTTC
CASSYSYGFETQYF
>TRBJ2-1|TRBV7-9|TRBD1|few
TGTGCCAGCACTACAGGGGGACAGGGCCGTAATGAGCAGTTCTTC
CASTTGGQGRNEQFF
>TRBJ2-7|TRBV13|TRBD1|-
TGTGCCAGCAGCTTATGGGACAGTGCCGAGCAGTACTTC
CASSLWDSAEQYF
>TRBJ2-1|TRBV9|-|-
TGTGCCAGCAGCGTAGGGGACTCCGTCGGAGGGCAGTTCTTC
CASSVGDSVGGQFF
>TRBJ1-5|TRBV28|-|-
TGTGCCAGCAGTCGTACACAGGGTCAACCCAATCAGCCCCAGCATTTT
CASSRTQGQPNQPQHF
>TRBJ2-7|TRBV12-3/TRBV12-4|TRBD1|few
TGCCCCTCGCGGAAGTACAGGGGCAACTACGGGGTCTGGGGGTACGAGCAGTACTTC
CPSRKYRGNYGVWGYEQYF
>TRBJ2-7|TRBV7-2|-|-
TGTGCCAGCAGCTTATCCTCCCGGGGGAGCAACGAGCAGTACTTC
CASSLSSRGSNEQYF
>TRBJ2-7|TRBV6-5|-|-
TGTGCCAGCAGTTACTCGACCGGGGCCTACGAGCAGTACTTC
CASSYSTGAYEQYF
>TRBJ1-2|TRBV29-1|-|-
TGCAGCGTTGAACCACGGGGCAACTATGGCTACACCTTC
CSVEPRGNYGYTF
>TRBJ2-1|TRBV7-6|TRBD2|-
TGTGCCAGCAGCCGCAACCCGGGACTAGCGGGGGAGGAGCAGTTCTTC
CASSRNPGLAGEEQFF
>TRBJ1-1|TRBV7-9|-|-
TGTGCCAGCACCTACGGCGGGGGAGAGAACACTGAAGCTTTCTTT
CASTYGGGENTEAFF
>TRBJ2-7|TRBV6-5|-|-
TGTGCCAGCAGTTCGACGAGGCACGAGCAGTACTTC
CASSSTRHEQYF
>TRBJ1-2|TRBV5-8|TRBD1|-
TGTGCCAGCAGCCTGGACAGGGAGGCCCATGGCTACACCTTC
CASSLDREAHGYTF
>TRBJ2-4|TRBV25-1|-|-
TGTGCCAGCAGTGAATGGGGGGCGGGCCCCATTCAGTACTTC
CASSEWGAGPIQYF
>TRBJ1-2|TRBV20-1|TRBD1|-
TGCAGTGCTAGTCGCGACGGGTGGGACAGGGAGTCCTGCGGCTACACCTTC
CSASRDGWDRESCGYTF
>TRBJ2-1|TRBV29-1|TRBD2|-
TGCAGCGTTTCGCCCAGACTAGCGGGAGGGCCGAAGCGAAGGAATGAGCAGTTCTTC
CSVSPRLAGGPKRRNEQFF